The 31 T cell receptor beta chains below come from one sample, sequenced in a study of blood T cell repertoires in COVID-19. The data were produced by immunoSEQ multiplex PCR, yet TCRdb's version contains in-frame clones alone and is incomplete. The data contain roughly 80,000 clones, 90% to 95% of them seen just once; the ten biggest clones take up 1.5% to 2%. The sequenced sample was peripheral blood. The receptors come from a woman in her fifties or sixties in a cohort sampled during active COVID-19.

This chain uses TRBV28 with TRBJ1-1, with 9 bases lining up with TRBD1. Germline assignment: CDR1 MDHEN and CDR2 SYDVKM. V shed 3 bases, J shed 3 bases, and the junction held 2 bases outside the gene matches. The length of the CDR3 is 14 residues. Here the CDR3 reads CASSLRDRDTEAFF. CDR3 DNA: TGTGCCAGCAGTTTGAGGGACAGGGACACTGAAGCTTTCTTT.

This rearrangement joins TRBV9 to TRBJ1-2; TRBD1 might be the D (6 bases). The V end was cut by 0 bases, the J end by 4 bases, with 13 bases between. Germline CDR1 reads SGDLS; CDR2 reads YYNGEE. CDR3 size: 15 residues. The chain's CDR3 is CASSVALTGIYGYTF. CDR3 nucleotides: TGTGCCAGCAGCGTAGCCCTAACAGGGATCTATGGCTACACCTTC.

The chain carries TRBV7-8 and TRBJ2-7; 10 bases align to TRBD1. The CDR3 contains 14 residues. Trimming removed 3 bases from V and 4 bases from J; junction bases left unmatched: 3. The germline gives CDR1 SGHVS, CDR2 FQNEAQ. The CDR3 loop is CASSLDRGVYEQYF. In DNA form, the CDR3 reads TGTGCCAGCAGCTTGGACAGGGGGGTATACGAGCAGTACTTC.

The chain is built from TRBV3-1 (or the pseudogene TRBV3-2) and TRBJ1-2, with D unclear. The CDR3 totals 13 residues. V was cut by 4 bases and J by 4 bases, with 10 bases left in between. Germline V CDR1 and CDR2: LGHDT, YNNKEL (reference sequence). CDR3 DNA sequence: TGTGCCAGCAGCCCACCGGGTCTCTATGGCTACACCTTC. Encoded protein: CASSPPGLYGYTF.

The CDR3 nucleotides are TGTGCCAGCAGCCCCTCAGTGACTATCATCGTCTACGAGCAGTACTTC. This encodes CASSPSVTIIVYEQYF. This chain uses TRBV7-8 with TRBJ2-7; the D gene is possibly TRBD2 (5 bases). The V and J ends lost 5 bases and 3 bases respectively, with 20 bases between them. From germline, CDR1 is SGHVS and CDR2 FQNEAQ. This CDR3 has 16 amino acids.

This clone occurred a few times. The rearrangement links TRBV28 to TRBJ1-6; weak D call: TRBD1 (5 bases). The length of the CDR3 is 16 residues. Trimming took off 3 bases at V and 0 bases at J, with 9 bases between the two ends. CDR1 is MDHEN and CDR2 is SYDVKM in the germline V gene. The CDR3 reads CASSFAGHSYNSPLHF. The DNA for the CDR3 is TGTGCCAGCAGTTTTGCAGGGCACTCCTATAATTCACCCCTCCACTTT.

The chain employs TRBV27 and TRBJ2-7, with 9 bases matching TRBD1. Germline trimming cut 0 bases from V and 2 bases from J; bases unmatched to any gene: 5. Germline V gene lookup returns CDR1 MNHEY and CDR2 SMNVEV (reference sequence). This CDR3 has 16 amino acids. This chain's CDR3 is CASSLSGGQGPYEQYF. In DNA, the CDR3 is TGTGCCAGCAGTTTATCGGGAGGACAGGGGCCCTACGAGCAGTACTTC.

The chain joins TRBV11-2 to TRBJ1-6, with 8 bases aligning to TRBD1. Trimming took 2 bases from V and 4 from J; bases not matched to a gene: 4. Germline CDR1 is SGHAT and CDR2 is FQNNGV. The CDR3 is made up of 16 amino acids. CDR3 DNA: TGTGCCAGCAGCTTAACCGACAGGGGTTATAATTCACCCCTCCACTTT. As protein: CASSLTDRGYNSPLHF.

With respect to this clone: Distinct nucleotide sequences in the sample also encode this CDR3. CDR3 DNA sequence: TGTGCCAGCAGCCTCTACAATGAGCAGTTCTTC. It codes for CASSLYNEQFF. This chain links TRBV12-3 or TRBV12-4 with TRBJ2-1; D is undetermined. The CDR3 is 11 residues long. V lost 6 bases, J lost 3 bases, and 3 bases lay in between.

The chain carries TRBV24-1 and TRBJ2-1; TRBD2 is a possible D gene (6 bases). The CDR3 covers 13 residues. Germline V CDR1 and CDR2: KGHDR, SFDVKD. The V end was cut by 6 bases, the J end by 4 bases, with 9 bases between. The CDR3 coding sequence is TGTGCCACCAGTAACCTAGCGTACAATGAGCAGTTCTTC. Protein: CATSNLAYNEQFF.

This CDR3 is CASSILAGGPDTQYF. Written as DNA, the CDR3 is TGTGCCAGCAGTATACTAGCGGGGGGGCCGGATACGCAGTATTTT. The chain combines TRBV2 with TRBJ2-3; the match to TRBD2 covers 13 bases. Germline lookup yields CDR1 SNHLY and CDR2 FYNNEI. The CDR3 runs 15 residues. Germline trimming cut 5 bases from V and 6 bases from J; bases unmatched to any gene: 5. The full variable domain, rest sourced from reference TRBV2 and TRBJ2-3, is EPEVTQTPSHQVTQMGQEVILRCVPISNHLYFYWYRQILGQKVEFLVSFYNNEISEKSEIFDDQFSVERPDGSNFTLKIRSTKLEDSAMYFCASSILAGGPDTQYFGPGTRLTVL.

This clone came up once. This sequence joins TRBV7-6 and TRBJ2-7; the match to TRBD2 covers 11 bases. The CDR3 covers 15 residues. Germline V CDR1 and CDR2: SGHVS, FNYEAQ. V gave up 4 bases and J gave up 1 base; unmatched junction bases: 3. The CDR3 sequence: CASSSGLAVSYEQYF. The CDR3 DNA sequence: TGTGCCAGCAGCTCGGGACTAGCGGTGTCCTACGAGCAGTACTTC.

The chain carries TRBV6-4 and TRBJ2-2, with D perhaps TRBD2 (6 bases). The CDR3 totals 14 residues. Germline CDR1 is MRHNA and CDR2 is SNTAGT. V shed 3 bases and J shed 3 bases, with 8 bases lying between them. This chain's CDR3 is CASSEEGHTGELFF. The CDR3 bases are TGTGCCAGCAGTGAGGAGGGACACACCGGGGAGCTGTTTTTT.

The chain uses TRBV2 and TRBJ2-7; D might be TRBD1 (6 bases). CDR3 length equals 15 residues. With 2 bases removed from V and 3 bases from J, the gap between germline ends came to 14 bases. Germline CDR1 is SNHLY and CDR2 is FYNNEI. CDR3 nucleotide sequence: TGTGCCAGCAGTGAACGGCCAGGGGATGTCTACGAGCAGTACTTC. Residues: CASSERPGDVYEQYF.

This clone appeared once. The V and J genes are TRBV2 and TRBJ1-4; 7 positions agree with TRBD1. The germline gives CDR1 SNHLY, CDR2 FYNNEI. This CDR3 has 15 amino acids. V lost 6 bases, J lost 1 base, and 5 bases stayed unmatched. The CDR3 here is CASRFNRGTNEKLFF. The CDR3 bases are TGTGCCAGCAGATTTAACAGGGGAACTAATGAAAAACTGTTTTTT.

This rearrangement joins TRBV21-1 to TRBJ2-7; the table's D call, TRBD2, has no DNA check behind it. TRBV21-1 is a pseudogene segment. The CDR3 loop spans 15 amino acids. This chain's CDR3 is CASSKRAGTSAEQYF. DNA of the CDR3: TGTGCCAGCAGCAAAAGGGCCGGGACTAGTGCCGAGCAGTACTTC.

J is TRBJ2-7 and V is TRBV1; TRBD1, the table's D call, lacks a check against the DNA. TRBV1 is a pseudogene. CDR3 length equals 13 residues. In DNA, the CDR3 is TGCACCAGCAGCCAAGGAGGGGGTTACGAGCAGTACTTC. This sequence encodes CTSSQGGGYEQYF.

The chain has TRBV4-1 and TRBJ1-5; D unclear. Per germline, CDR1 MGHRA and CDR2 YSYEKL. Trimming cost V 3 bases and J 5 bases, with 11 bases left between them. This CDR3 is 14 amino acids long. CDR3 residues: CASSHEDKYQPQHF. CDR3 bases: TGCGCCAGCAGCCACGAAGACAAGTATCAGCCCCAGCATTTT.

The V and J genes are TRBV5-6 and TRBJ2-1, with 10 bases aligning to TRBD2. Losses at the gene ends were 4 bases for V and 2 bases for J; bases not matched to a gene: 15. In germline, CDR1 is SGHDT, CDR2 YYEEEE. CDR3 length: 19 residues. The CDR3: CASSPGTSVTGYTYNEQFF. The CDR3 nucleotides are TGTGCCAGCAGCCCCGGGACTAGCGTGACGGGATACACCTACAATGAGCAGTTCTTC.

The chain employs TRBV4-1 and TRBJ1-2; 7 nucleotides line up with TRBD1. Germline CDR1 and CDR2: MGHRA and YSYEKL. The V gene end was trimmed by 4 bases and the J gene end by 2 bases; junction bases not matched to a gene: 7. The CDR3 sequence is 15 residues long. As DNA, the CDR3 is TGCGCCAGCAGCCTCGCCGGGACAGTAAACTATGGCTACACCTTC. It yields the protein CASSLAGTVNYGYTF.

The chain is built from TRBV4-1 and TRBJ2-7, with D possibly matching TRBD2 (5 bases). The CDR3 consists of 15 residues. Trimming took off 0 bases at V and 1 base at J, with 10 bases between the two ends. The germline gives CDR1 MGHRA, CDR2 YSYEKL. For the CDR3, the DNA is TGCGCCAGCAGCCAAGAGGGGAGTCTGTCCTACGAGCAGTACTTC. Amino acids: CASSQEGSLSYEQYF.

This chain links TRBV5-8 with TRBJ1-2, with a tentative D call TRBD1 (6 bases). Trimming cost V 4 bases and J 4 bases, with 14 bases left between them. Germline-derived CDR1 and CDR2 are SGHTS and YDEGEE. The length of the CDR3 is 14 residues. CDR3 in DNA: TGTGCCAGCAGCGAAAACAGGGAAAGCTATGGCTACACCTTC. Protein sequence: CASSENRESYGYTF.

The J gene is TRBJ1-4, the V gene TRBV19, with TRBD1 as a possible D gene (6 bases). V dropped 6 bases and J dropped 7 bases, with 6 bases sitting between them. CDR1 and CDR2 (germline): LNHDA, SQIVND (reference sequence). CDR3 length equals 11 residues. The CDR3 DNA reads as TGTGCCAGTAGAGGGGGTGAAAAACTGTTTTTT. Translation: CASRGGEKLFF.

This chain joins TRBV12-3 or TRBV12-4 and TRBJ1-2, with D perhaps matching TRBD1 (5 bases). The V end was cut by 5 bases, the J end by 7 bases, with 14 bases between. The CDR3 extends over 13 amino acids. CDR3 sequence reads: CASSLQGWGGYTF. DNA for the CDR3: TGTGCCAGCAGTCTCCAGGGATGGGGTGGCTACACCTTC.

The rearrangement joins TRBV19 to TRBJ2-7; 9 nucleotides match TRBD2. V gave up 6 bases and J gave up 1 base; unmatched junction bases: 4. This CDR3 has 14 amino acids. In germline, CDR1 is LNHDA, CDR2 SQIVND (reference sequence). The CDR3 is CASRTSGRSYEQYF. CDR3 bases: TGTGCCAGTAGAACTAGCGGGCGGTCCTACGAGCAGTACTTC.

This chain links TRBV19 with TRBJ2-2; TRBD2 agrees at 12 bases. There are 15 residues in the CDR3. The ends lost 6 bases at V and 2 bases at J; junction bases unmatched: 1. Germline V CDR1 and CDR2: LNHDA, SQIVND (reference sequence). The CDR3 loop is CASRTSGGNTGELFF. Written as DNA, the CDR3 is TGTGCCAGTAGGACTAGCGGGGGAAACACCGGGGAGCTGTTTTTT.

V usage is TRBV30 and J usage is TRBJ1-5; 8 bases map to TRBD1. CDR1 is GTSNPN, CDR2 SVGIG, per germline (reference sequence). This CDR3 is 13 amino acids long. After removal of 3 bases from V and 5 bases from J, the junction contained 3 bases not matched to a gene. The DNA for the CDR3 is TGTGCCTGGAGCGCGACAGGGGATCAGCCCCAGCATTTT. Protein sequence: CAWSATGDQPQHF.

V usage is TRBV11-3 and J usage is TRBJ2-3, with 7 positions matching TRBD1. V lost 3 bases to trimming and J lost 2 bases; unmatched junction nucleotides: 11. Germline values: CDR1 SGHNT, CDR2 YENEEA. This CDR3 is 17 amino acids long. CDR3 in DNA: TGTGCCAGCAGCTTTTCCGAGACAGGGTTTCCCACAGATACGCAGTATTTT. It is translated as CASSFSETGFPTDTQYF.

The genes are TRBV12-3 or TRBV12-4 and TRBJ2-3, with unresolved D. This CDR3 has 11 residues. V lost 6 bases and J lost 6, with 7 bases in between. CDR3 coding DNA: TGTGCCAGCAGCCTGTCTGATACGCAGTATTTT. This encodes CASSLSDTQYF.

The chain carries TRBV6-5 and TRBJ2-7; 9 nucleotides match TRBD1. This CDR3 is 15 amino acids long. Unmatched junction bases numbered 2, after V lost 0 bases and J lost 2 bases. Germline V gives CDR1 MNHEY, CDR2 SVGAGI. The CDR3 region has the DNA TGTGCCAGCAGTTACTCGCGGACAGGGGCCTACGAGCAGTACTTC. Its translation: CASSYSRTGAYEQYF.

The chain recombines TRBV28 with TRBJ1-1; possibly TRBD1 for D (5 bases). Trimming left V 4 bases short and J 4 bases short, with 13 bases between. Germline CDR1 is MDHEN and CDR2 is SYDVKM. This CDR3 comprises 14 residues. The CDR3 DNA sequence: TGTGCCAGCAGTTCAAATGACAGAGTCACTGAAGCTTTCTTT. This gives the protein CASSSNDRVTEAFF.